This T cell receptor beta chain emerged from a study of T cells in women clearing cervical HPV infection. Study-level information: Donors had HPV16-related CIN3 or worse; 2 had invasive cancer.

In germline, CDR1 is SQVTM, CDR2 ANQGSEA. Deletions cut 7 bases from V and 4 bases from J, with 16 bases between. This CDR3 comprises 13 residues. With regard to this clone: The read falls 3 residues short of the CDR3 end, and the missing part is taken from the germline J gene.

The data were produced by immunoSEQ multiplex PCR, yet TCRdb's version contains in-frame clones alone and is incomplete. The table gives tens of thousands of clones; the top ten clones make up under 8.5% of it. This receptor was taken from a woman between 18 and 75 years old with a cervical HPV16 infection that either progressed to CIN3+ or cleared (not recorded which). Material for sequencing was blood buffy coat. This chain uses TRBV29-1 with TRBJ1-2; D is undetermined. The CDR3 region is CSARLLATYGYTF. The DNA read from the CDR3 is TGCAGCGCTAGACTCCTCGCAACCTATGGC.